The 5 T cell receptor beta chains below come from one sample, sequenced in a study of shared clonotypes between healthy human individuals. TCRdb keeps only in-frame clones here, not all; method: immunoSEQ multiplex PCR. The sample records 400,000 to 550,000 clones, 70% to 85% being singletons. Sequencing used PBMCs. Every receptor here comes from a woman in her forties in good health. Some clones in this sample may be carry-over from other donors' samples.

J is TRBJ2-2 and V is TRBV4-1; 8 nucleotides align to TRBD1. Per the germline V gene, CDR1 is MGHRA and CDR2 is YSYEKL. The V gene end was trimmed by 0 bases and the J gene end by 2 bases; junction bases not matched to a gene: 5. CDR3 length: 17 amino acids. The CDR3 sequence is CASSQEFQGANTGELFF. The DNA for the CDR3 is TGCGCCAGCAGCCAAGAGTTTCAGGGGGCTAACACCGGGGAGCTGTTTTTT.

The V gene is TRBV4-2, the J gene TRBJ2-7; no reliable D call. Trimming cost V 0 bases and J 4 bases, with 16 bases left between them. Germline loops: CDR1 LGHNA, CDR2 YNFKEQ. The CDR3 is made up of 16 amino acids. For the CDR3, the DNA is TGTGCCAGCAGCCAAGACACCCAATCTAATCCGTACGAGCAGTACTTC. It translates to CASSQDTQSNPYEQYF.

The V gene is TRBV10-3, the J gene TRBJ2-1; TRBD2 might be the D (6 bases). Germline CDR1 ENHRY, CDR2 SYGVKD. The CDR3 totals 14 residues. Trimming stripped 6 bases from V and 8 bases from J, with 17 bases between. The CDR3: CAIRRRAELDEQFF. The CDR3 bases are TGTGCCATCAGAAGGAGGGCGGAGTTGGATGAGCAGTTCTTC.

The V gene is TRBV9, the J gene TRBJ2-1, with D unclear. Germline CDR1 is SGDLS and CDR2 is YYNGEE. The CDR3 loop spans 15 amino acids. The V end lost 0 bases, the J end lost 0 bases, and 7 bases lay between the germline ends. CDR3 sequence (DNA): TGTGCCAGCAGCGTAGGTTTTAGCTCCTACAATGAGCAGTTCTTC. It translates to CASSVGFSSYNEQFF.

The chain recombines TRBV5-1 with TRBJ1-2; 10 nucleotides agree with TRBD1. Germline lookup yields CDR1 SGHRS and CDR2 YFSETQ. The CDR3 totals 15 residues. With V trimmed by 4 bases and J by 3 bases, 6 bases remained unmatched. CDR3 bases: TGCGCCAGCAGCACCGACAGGGGGCCCCACTATGGCTACACCTTC. It is translated as CASSTDRGPHYGYTF. The full variable domain, in which reference TRBV5-1 and TRBJ1-2 provide the parts outside the CDR3, is KAGVTQTPRYLIKTRGQQVTLSCSPISGHRSVSWYQQTPGQGLQFLFEYFSETQRNKGNFPGRFSGRQFSNSRSEMNVSTLELGDSALYLCASSTDRGPHYGYTFGSGTRLTVV.